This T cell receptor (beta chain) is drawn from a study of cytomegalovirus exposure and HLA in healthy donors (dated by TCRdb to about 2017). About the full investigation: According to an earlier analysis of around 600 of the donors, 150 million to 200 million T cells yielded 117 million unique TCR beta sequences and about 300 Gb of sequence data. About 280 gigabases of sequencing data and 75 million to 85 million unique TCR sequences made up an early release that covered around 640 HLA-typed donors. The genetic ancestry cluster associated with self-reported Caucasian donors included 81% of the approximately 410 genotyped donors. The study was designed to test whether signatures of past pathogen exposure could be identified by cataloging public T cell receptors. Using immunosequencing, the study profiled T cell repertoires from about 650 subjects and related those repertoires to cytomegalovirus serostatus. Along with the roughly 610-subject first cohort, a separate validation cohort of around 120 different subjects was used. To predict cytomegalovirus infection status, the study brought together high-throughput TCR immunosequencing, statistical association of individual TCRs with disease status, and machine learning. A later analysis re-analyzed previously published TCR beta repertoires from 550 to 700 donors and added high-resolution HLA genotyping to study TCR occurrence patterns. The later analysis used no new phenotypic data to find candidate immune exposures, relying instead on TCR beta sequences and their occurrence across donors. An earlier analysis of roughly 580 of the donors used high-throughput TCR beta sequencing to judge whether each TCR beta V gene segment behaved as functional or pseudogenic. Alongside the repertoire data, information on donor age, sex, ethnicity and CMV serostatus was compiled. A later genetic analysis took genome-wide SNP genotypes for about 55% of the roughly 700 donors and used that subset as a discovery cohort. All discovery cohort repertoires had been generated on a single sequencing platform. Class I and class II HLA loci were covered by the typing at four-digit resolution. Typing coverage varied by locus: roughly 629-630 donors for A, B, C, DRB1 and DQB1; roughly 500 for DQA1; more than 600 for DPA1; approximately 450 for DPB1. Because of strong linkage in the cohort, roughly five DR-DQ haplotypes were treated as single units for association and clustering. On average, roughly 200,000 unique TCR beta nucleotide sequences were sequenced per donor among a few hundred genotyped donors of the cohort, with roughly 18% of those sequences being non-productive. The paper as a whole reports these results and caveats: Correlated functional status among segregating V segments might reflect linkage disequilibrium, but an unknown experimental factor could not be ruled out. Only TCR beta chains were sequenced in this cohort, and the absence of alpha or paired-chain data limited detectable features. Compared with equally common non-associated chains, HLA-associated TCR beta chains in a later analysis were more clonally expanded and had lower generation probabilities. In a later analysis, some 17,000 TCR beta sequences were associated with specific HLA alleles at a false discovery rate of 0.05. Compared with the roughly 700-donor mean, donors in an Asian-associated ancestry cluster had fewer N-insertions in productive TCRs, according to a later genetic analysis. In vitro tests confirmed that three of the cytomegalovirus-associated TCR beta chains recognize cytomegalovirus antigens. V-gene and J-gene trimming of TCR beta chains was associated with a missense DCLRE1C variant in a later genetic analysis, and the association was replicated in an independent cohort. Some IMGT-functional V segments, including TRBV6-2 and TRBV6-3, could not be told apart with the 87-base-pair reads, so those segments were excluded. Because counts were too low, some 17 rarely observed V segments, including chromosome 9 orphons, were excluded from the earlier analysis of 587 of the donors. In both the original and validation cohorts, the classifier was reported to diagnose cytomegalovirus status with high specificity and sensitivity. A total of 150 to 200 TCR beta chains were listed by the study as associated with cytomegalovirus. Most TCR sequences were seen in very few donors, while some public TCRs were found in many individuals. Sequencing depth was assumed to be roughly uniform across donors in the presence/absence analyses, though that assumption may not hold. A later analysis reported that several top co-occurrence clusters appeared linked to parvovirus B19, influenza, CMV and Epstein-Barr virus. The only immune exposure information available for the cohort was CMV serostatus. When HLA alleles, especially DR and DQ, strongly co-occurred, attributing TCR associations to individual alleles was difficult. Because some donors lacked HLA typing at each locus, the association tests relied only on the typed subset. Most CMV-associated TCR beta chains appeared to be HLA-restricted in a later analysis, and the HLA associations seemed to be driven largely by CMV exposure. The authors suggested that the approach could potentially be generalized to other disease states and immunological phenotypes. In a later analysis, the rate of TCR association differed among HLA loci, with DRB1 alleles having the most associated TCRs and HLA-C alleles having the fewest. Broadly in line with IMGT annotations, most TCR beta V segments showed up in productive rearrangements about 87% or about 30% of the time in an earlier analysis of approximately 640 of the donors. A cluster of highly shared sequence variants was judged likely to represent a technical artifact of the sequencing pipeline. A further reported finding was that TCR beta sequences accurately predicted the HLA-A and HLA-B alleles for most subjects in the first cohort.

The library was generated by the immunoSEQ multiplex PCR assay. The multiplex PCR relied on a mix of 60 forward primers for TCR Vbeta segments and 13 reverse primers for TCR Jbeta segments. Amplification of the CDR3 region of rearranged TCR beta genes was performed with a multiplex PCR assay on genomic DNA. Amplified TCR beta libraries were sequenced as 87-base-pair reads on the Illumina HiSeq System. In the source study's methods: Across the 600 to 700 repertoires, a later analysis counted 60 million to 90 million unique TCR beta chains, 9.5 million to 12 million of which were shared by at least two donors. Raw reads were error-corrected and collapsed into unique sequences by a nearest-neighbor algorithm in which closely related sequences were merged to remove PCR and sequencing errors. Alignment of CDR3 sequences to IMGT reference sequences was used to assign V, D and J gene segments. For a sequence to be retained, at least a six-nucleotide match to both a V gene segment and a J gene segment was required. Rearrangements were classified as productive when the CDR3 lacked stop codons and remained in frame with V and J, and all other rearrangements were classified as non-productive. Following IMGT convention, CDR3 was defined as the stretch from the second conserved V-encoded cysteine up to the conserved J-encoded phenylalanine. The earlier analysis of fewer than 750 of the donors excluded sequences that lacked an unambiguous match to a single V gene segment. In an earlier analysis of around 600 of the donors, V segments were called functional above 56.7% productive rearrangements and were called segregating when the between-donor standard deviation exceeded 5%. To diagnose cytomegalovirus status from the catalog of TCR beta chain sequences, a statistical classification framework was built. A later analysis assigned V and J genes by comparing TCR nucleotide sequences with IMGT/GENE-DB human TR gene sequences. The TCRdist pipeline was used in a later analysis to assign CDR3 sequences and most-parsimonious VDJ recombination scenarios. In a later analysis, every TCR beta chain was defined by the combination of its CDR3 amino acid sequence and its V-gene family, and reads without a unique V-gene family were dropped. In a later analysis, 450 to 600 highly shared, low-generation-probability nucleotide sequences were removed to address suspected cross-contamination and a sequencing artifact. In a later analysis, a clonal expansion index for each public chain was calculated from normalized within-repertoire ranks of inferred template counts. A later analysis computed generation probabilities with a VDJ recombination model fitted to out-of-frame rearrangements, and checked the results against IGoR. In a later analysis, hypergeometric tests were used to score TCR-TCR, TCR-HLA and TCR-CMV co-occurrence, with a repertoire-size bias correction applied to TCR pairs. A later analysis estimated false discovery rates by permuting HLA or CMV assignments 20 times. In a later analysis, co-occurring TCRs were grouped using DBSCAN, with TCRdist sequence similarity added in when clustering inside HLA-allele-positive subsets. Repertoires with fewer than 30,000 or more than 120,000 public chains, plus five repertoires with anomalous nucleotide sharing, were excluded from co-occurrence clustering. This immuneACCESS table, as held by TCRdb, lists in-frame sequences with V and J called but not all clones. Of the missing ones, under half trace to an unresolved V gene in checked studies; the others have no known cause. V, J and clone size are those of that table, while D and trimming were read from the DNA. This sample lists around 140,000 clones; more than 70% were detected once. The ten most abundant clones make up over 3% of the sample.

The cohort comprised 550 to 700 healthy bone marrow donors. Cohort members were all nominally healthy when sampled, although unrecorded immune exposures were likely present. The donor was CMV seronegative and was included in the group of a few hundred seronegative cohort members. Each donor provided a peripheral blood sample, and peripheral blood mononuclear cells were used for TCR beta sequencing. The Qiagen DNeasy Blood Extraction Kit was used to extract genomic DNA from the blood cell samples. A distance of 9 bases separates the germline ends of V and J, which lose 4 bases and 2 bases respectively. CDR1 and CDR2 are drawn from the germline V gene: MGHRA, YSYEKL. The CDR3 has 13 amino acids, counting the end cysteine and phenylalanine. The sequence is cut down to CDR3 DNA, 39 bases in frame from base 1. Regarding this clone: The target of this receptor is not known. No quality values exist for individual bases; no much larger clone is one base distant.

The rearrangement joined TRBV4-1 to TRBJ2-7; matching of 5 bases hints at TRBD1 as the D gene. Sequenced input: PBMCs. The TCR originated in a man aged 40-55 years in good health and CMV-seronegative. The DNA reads TGCGCCAGCAGCCTAGGGGCCGCCTACGAGCAGTACTTC. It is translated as CASSLGAAYEQYF.